This T cell receptor beta chain was profiled in a study of blood T cell repertoires in COVID-19. Method: immunoSEQ multiplex PCR; TCRdb's copy keeps in-frame clones and lacks some. Of 200,000 to 250,000 clones listed, approximately 83% are singletons. The CDR3 has 16 amino acids. Germline V lookup: CDR1 SEHNR, CDR2 FQNEAQ (reference sequence). V was clipped by 3 bases and J by 1 base; unmatched bases: 4. The source is a woman in her 30s with COVID-19, enrolled during active disease. The V call is TRBV7-9, the J call TRBJ2-3; TRBD2 matches at 10 bases. Sequencing was carried out using peripheral blood. CDR3 amino acids: CASSLGGTSGTDTQYF. CDR3 bases: TGTGCCAGCAGCTTGGGCGGGACTAGCGGCACAGATACGCAGTATTTT.